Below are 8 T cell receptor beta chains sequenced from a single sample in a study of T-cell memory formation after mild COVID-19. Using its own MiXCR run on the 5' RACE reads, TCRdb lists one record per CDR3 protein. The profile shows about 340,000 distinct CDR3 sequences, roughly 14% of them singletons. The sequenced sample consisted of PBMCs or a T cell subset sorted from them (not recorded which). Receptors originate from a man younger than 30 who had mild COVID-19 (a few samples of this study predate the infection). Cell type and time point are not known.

CDR3 region: CASSLEVSDSGNTIYF. CDR3 nucleotides: TGCGCCAGCAGCTTGGAGGTTTCGGACTCTGGAAACACCATATATTTT. The chain employs TRBV5-1 and TRBJ1-3, with no clear D. The germline CDR1 and CDR2 sequences are SGHRS and YFSETQ. Trimming left V 0 bases short and J 0 bases short, with 10 bases between. The CDR3 is made up of 16 amino acids.

The CDR3 reads CASSGRMRTGNTEAFF. The DNA for the CDR3 is TGTGCCAGCTCGGGACGGATGAGAACGGGGAACACTGAAGCTTTCTTT. V and J are TRBV6-2 or TRBV6-3 and TRBJ1-1; TRBD1 might be the D (5 bases). The V gene's germline CDR1 is MNHEY and CDR2 SVGEGT. Trimming shortened V by 8 bases and J by 1 base, and 20 bases separated the two germline ends. The length of the CDR3 is 16 residues.

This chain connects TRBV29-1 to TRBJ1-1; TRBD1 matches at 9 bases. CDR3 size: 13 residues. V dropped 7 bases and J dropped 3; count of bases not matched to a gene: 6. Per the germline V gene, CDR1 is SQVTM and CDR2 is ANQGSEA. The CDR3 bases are TGCAGCGCCGTGACAGGGGGGCACACTGAAGCTTTCTTT. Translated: CSAVTGGHTEAFF.

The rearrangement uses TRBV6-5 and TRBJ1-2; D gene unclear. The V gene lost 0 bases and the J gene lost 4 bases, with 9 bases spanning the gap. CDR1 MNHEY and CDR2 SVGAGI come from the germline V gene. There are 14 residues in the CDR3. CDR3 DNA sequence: TGTGCCAGCAGTTACTCGTTGGGGATCTATGGCTACACCTTC. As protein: CASSYSLGIYGYTF.

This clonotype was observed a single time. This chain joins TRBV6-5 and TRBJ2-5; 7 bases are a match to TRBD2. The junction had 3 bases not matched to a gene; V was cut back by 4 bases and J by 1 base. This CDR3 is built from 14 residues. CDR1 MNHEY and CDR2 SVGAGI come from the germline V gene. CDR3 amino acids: CASSFRGVQETQYF. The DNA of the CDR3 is TGTGCCAGCAGTTTTCGGGGGGTCCAAGAGACCCAGTACTTC.

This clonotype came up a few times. In nucleotides, the CDR3 is TGTGCCAGCAGCTCGGACAGGTTCACAGATACGCAGTATTTT. Its translation: CASSSDRFTDTQYF. This chain joins TRBV11-2 and TRBJ2-3; 7 bases map to TRBD1. The V gene end was trimmed by 4 bases and the J gene end by 2 bases; junction bases not matched to a gene: 3. Germline CDR1 is SGHAT and CDR2 is FQNNGV. The CDR3 loop spans 14 amino acids.

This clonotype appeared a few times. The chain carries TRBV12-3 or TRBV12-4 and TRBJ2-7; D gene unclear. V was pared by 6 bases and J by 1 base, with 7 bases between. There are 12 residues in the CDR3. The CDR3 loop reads CASSHSSYEQYF. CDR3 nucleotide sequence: TGTGCCAGCAGCCATTCATCCTACGAGCAGTACTTC.

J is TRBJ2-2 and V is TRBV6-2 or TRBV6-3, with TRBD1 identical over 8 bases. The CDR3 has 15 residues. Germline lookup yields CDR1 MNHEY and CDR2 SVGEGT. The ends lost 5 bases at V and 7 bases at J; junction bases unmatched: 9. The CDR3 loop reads CASSASGGLDGELFF. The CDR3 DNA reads TGTGCCAGCAGTGCCTCAGGGGGCCTGGACGGGGAGCTGTTTTTT.